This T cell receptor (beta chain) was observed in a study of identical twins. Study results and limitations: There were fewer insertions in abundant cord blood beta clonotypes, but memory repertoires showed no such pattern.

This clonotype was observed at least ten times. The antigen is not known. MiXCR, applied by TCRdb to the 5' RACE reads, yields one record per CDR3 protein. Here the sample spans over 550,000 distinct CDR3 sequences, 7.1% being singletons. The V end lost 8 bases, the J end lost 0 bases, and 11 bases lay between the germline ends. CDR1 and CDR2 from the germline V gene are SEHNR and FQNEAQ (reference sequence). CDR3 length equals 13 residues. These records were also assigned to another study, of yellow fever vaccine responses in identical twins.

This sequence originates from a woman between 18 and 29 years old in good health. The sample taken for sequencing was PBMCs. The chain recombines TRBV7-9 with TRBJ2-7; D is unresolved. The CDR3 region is CASATSSSYEQYF. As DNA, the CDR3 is TGTGCCAGCGCGACGTCAAGCTCCTACGAGCAGTACTTC.